The 12 T cell receptor beta chains given below trace back to one sample, sequenced in a study of T cell responses to AZD1222 COVID-19 vaccine. Assay used: immunoSEQ multiplex PCR; TCRdb lists only in-frame clones, some missing. The sample carries around 88,000 clones, approximately 87% recorded once. This sample comprised peripheral blood, obtained on day 0 of AZD1222 vaccination. The origin of the receptors is an adult in good health.

The chain employs TRBV18 and TRBJ2-7, with 8 bases matching TRBD1. Germline CDR1 reads KGHSH; CDR2 reads LQKENI. The CDR3 sequence is 14 residues long. With 3 bases clipped from V and 4 bases from J, the junction kept 5 bases outside the gene matches. CDR3 in DNA: TGTGCCAGCTCACCCGGGACAGGCCCATACGAGCAGTACTTC. This encodes CASSPGTGPYEQYF.

The V and J genes are TRBV4-1 and TRBJ1-2, with D maybe TRBD1 (6 bases). The CDR3 length is 16 residues. Looked up from germline, CDR1 is MGHRA and CDR2 is YSYEKL. The V gene lost 2 bases and the J gene lost 4 bases, with 17 bases spanning the gap. CDR3 nucleotides: TGCGCCAGCAGCCAACCTCTCAGGGGTGGCTTCTATGGCTACACCTTC. It specifies CASSQPLRGGFYGYTF.

V usage is TRBV6-6 and J usage is TRBJ2-2, with no clear D. Germline V gene lookup returns CDR1 MNHNY and CDR2 SVGAGI (reference sequence). CDR3 length: 8 amino acids. DNA of the CDR3: TGTGCTACCGGGGAGCTGTTTTTT. This encodes CATGELFF.

Concerning this clone itself: Its ends do not fully match the called genes, so a read error is possible. The chain couples TRBV3-1 (or the pseudogene TRBV3-2) to TRBJ1-1; 9 bases map to TRBD1. The CDR3 is 13 residues long. The germline V gene has CDR1 LGHDT and CDR2 YNNKEL (reference sequence). CDR3 protein: CASSQDLRDRELF. CDR3 in DNA: TGTGCCAGCAGCCAAGATCTGAGGGACAGGGAGTTATTT.

V is TRBV5-5 and J is TRBJ1-5; D perhaps matches TRBD1 (6 bases). V gave up 0 bases and J gave up 3 bases, with 10 bases separating them. Germline CDR1 is SGHKS and CDR2 is YYEKEE (reference sequence). CDR3 length: 15 residues. CDR3 sequence: CASSLAGQINQPQHF. In DNA form, the CDR3 reads TGTGCCAGCAGCTTGGCCGGACAGATCAATCAGCCCCAGCATTTT. Using reference TRBV5-5 and TRBJ1-5 for the parts outside the CDR3, the full variable domain is DAGVTQSPTHLIKTRGQQVTLRCSPISGHKSVSWYQQVLGQGPQFIFQYYEKEERGRGNFPDRFSARQFPNYSSELNVNALLLGDSALYLCASSLAGQINQPQHFGDGTRLSIL.

In this sample, this clone turned up a few times. The V and J genes are TRBV29-1 and TRBJ1-4, with D perhaps TRBD1 (5 bases). Germline CDR1 is SQVTM and CDR2 is ANQGSEA. The V end lost 4 bases, the J end lost 0 bases, and 9 bases lay between the germline ends. The CDR3 loop spans 14 amino acids. DNA for the CDR3: TGCAGCGTTGGGGACCATGCAACTAATGAAAAACTGTTTTTT. This translates into CSVGDHATNEKLFF.

The chain links TRBV6-5 to TRBJ1-1; possible D gene TRBD1, 6 bases. Germline CDR1 reads MNHEY; CDR2 reads SVGAGI. This CDR3 is built from 14 residues. V was shortened by 5 bases and J by 5 bases, with 15 bases between the two germline ends. Here the CDR3 DNA reads TGTGCCAGCAGTCCCCAGGGGTCGGTGACTGAAGCTTTCTTT. The encoded protein is CASSPQGSVTEAFF.

V usage is TRBV11-2 and J usage is TRBJ1-6; TRBD1 agrees at 7 bases. Germline-derived CDR1 and CDR2 are SGHAT and FQNNGV. This CDR3 spans 14 amino acids. With 5 bases clipped from V and 9 bases from J, the junction kept 7 bases outside the gene matches. The CDR3 region is CASSAGTAASPLHF. The CDR3 bases are TGTGCCAGCAGCGCCGGGACAGCAGCTTCACCCCTCCACTTT. The entire variable domain, with the rest obtained from reference TRBV11-2 and TRBJ1-6, is as follows: EAGVAQSPRYKIIEKRQSVAFWCNPISGHATLYWYQQILGQGPKLLIQFQNNGVVDDSQLPKDRFSAERLKGVDSTLKIQPAKLEDSAVYLCASSAGTAASPLHFGNGTRLTVT.

The chain couples TRBV5-5 to TRBJ2-2; D remains ambiguous. There are 12 residues in the CDR3. Germline CDR1 SGHKS, CDR2 YYEKEE (reference sequence). Between the trimmed V and J ends, which lost 2 bases and 7 bases, there was a span of 6 bases. The CDR3 reads CASSLPFGELFF. The CDR3 region has the DNA TGTGCCAGCAGCTTACCTTTCGGGGAGCTGTTTTTT.

The genes are TRBV30 and TRBJ1-5; 7 nucleotides align to TRBD1. The V and J ends lost 2 bases and 4 bases, in that order; junction bases with no gene match: 8. CDR1 is GTSNPN, CDR2 SVGIG, per germline (reference sequence). This CDR3 comprises 15 residues. DNA for the CDR3: TGTGCCTGGAGTTCTGGGACAGCGGCGAATCAGCCCCAGCATTTT. Translating it yields CAWSSGTAANQPQHF.

The chain joins TRBV11-3 to TRBJ2-5, with unresolved D. Germline CDR1 is SGHNT and CDR2 is YENEEA. The V and J ends lost 1 base and 4 bases respectively, with 13 bases between them. The CDR3 runs to 15 residues. The CDR3 region is CASSLGYVPPETQYF. The CDR3 DNA reads as TGTGCCAGCAGCTTAGGTTACGTACCCCCAGAGACCCAGTACTTC. Combining the CDR3 with reference TRBV11-3 and TRBJ2-5 gives the whole variable domain EAGVVQSPRYKIIEKKQPVAFWCNPISGHNTLYWYLQNLGQGPELLIRYENEEAVDDSQLPKDRFSAERLKGVDSTLKIQPAELGDSAVYLCASSLGYVPPETQYFGPGTRLLVL.

The rearrangement uses TRBV6-6 and TRBJ2-3; 9 bases are a match to TRBD1. Germline CDR1 and CDR2: MNHNY and SVGAGI (reference sequence). The CDR3 runs 14 residues. With V trimmed by 7 bases and J by 6 bases, 8 bases remained unmatched. The CDR3 coding sequence is TGTGCCAGCACCCACCGGACAGGGGAGGATACGCAGTATTTT. It codes for CASTHRTGEDTQYF.